The clone carrying this T cell receptor beta chain has just a few counts. Construction of the TCRbeta library involved unique molecular identifiers. TCRdb re-called the PCR reads through MiXCR, storing one row per CDR3 protein. The sample contains around 300,000 distinct CDR3 sequences, approximately 23% of which appear only once. This sample is drawn from a study of T-cell reconstitution after alpha-beta-depleted transplantation in children. Trimming cost V 5 bases and J 0 bases, with 19 bases left between them. The CDR3 runs 17 residues. CDR1 is ENHRY and CDR2 is SYGVKD in the germline V gene. The J gene is TRBJ2-5, the V gene TRBV10-3; a weak D match, TRBD2 (6 bases). The specimen comprised PBMCs, mostly from graft donor cells, sampled 180 days after TCRalphabeta/CD19-depleted stem cell transplant. This TCR was recovered from a male patient younger than 18 who had a stem cell transplant for acute lymphoblastic leukemia, so the T cells may come from the graft donor. The CDR3: CAISRRIRGTYQETQYF. CDR3 sequence (DNA): TGTGCCATCAGTCGGAGGATACGCGGGACGTACCAAGAGACCCAGTACTTC.